The rows below give T cell receptor beta chains drawn from one sample of a study of shared clonotypes between healthy human individuals. Assay: immunoSEQ multiplex PCR; the TCRdb copy retains only in-frame clones and omits some. The table has roughly 2 million clones, approximately 96% seen once. Sample: naive CD4+ T cells sorted from blood. Receptors were obtained from a man between 18 and 29 years old in good health. The CDR3 runs from the conserved cysteine through the conserved F or W. D genes are given only for firm matches. Expanded clones get a size class; other rows say once, few or many, or leave the size out.

j_call v_call d_call clone_size cdr3_nt cdr3_aa
TRBJ1-4 TRBV7-2 NA NA TGTGCCAGCAGCCTCGGACAGCTCGGAAAAAAACTGTTTTTT CASSLGQLGKKLFF
TRBJ1-6 TRBV6-1 NA NA TGTGCCAGCGTTAGCTCCTATAATTCACCCCTCCACTTT CASVSSYNSPLHF
TRBJ2-3 TRBV21-1 NA NA TGTGCCAGCAGCAAAACACGGATAACAACAGATACGCAGTATTTT CASSKTRITTDTQYF
TRBJ1-3 TRBV4-1 NA NA TGCGCCAGCAGCCAAGTGGAGGGTGGTGGAAACACCATATATTTT CASSQVEGGGNTIYF
TRBJ1-1 TRBV18 TRBD1 NA TGTGCCAGCTCCTACAACCGACAGGGAGCGAACACTGAAGCTTTCTTT CASSYNRQGANTEAFF
TRBJ2-2 TRBV5-1 NA NA TGCGCCAGCACTGAAGGGTATGTTGGCGGGGAGCTGTTTTTT CASTEGYVGGELFF
TRBJ1-4 TRBV5-1 TRBD1 NA TGCGCCAGCAGGCCCCGGGACAGCGAAAAACTGTTTTTT CASRPRDSEKLFF
TRBJ1-4 TRBV30 TRBD1 NA TGTGCCTGGAACAGGGGGCGGGCTGAAAAACTGTTTTTT CAWNRGRAEKLFF
TRBJ1-3 TRBV4-3 NA once TGCGCCAGCAGCCAAGTTCAGGGCACCGCCATATATTTT CASSQVQGTAIYF
TRBJ2-7 TRBV5-6 TRBD1 NA TGTGCCAGCAGTTTTGAGGACAGGGCCAACGAGCAGTACTTC CASSFEDRANEQYF
TRBJ1-6 TRBV18 NA NA TGTGCCAGCTCACGGAATGAGGGTGGATCACCCCTCCACTTT CASSRNEGGSPLHF
TRBJ1-1 TRBV30 NA NA TGTGCCTGGAGTGTTAACGCACGGGGGGCTTTCTTT CAWSVNARGAFF
TRBJ2-7 TRBV5-4 TRBD2 NA TGTGCCAGCAGCTCCTTAGCGGGAGGGCCCGAGCAGTACTTC CASSSLAGGPEQYF
TRBJ1-6 TRBV6-1 NA NA TGTGCCAGCAGTGAACCGGCCGTGGGATCCCTCCACTTT CASSEPAVGSLHF
TRBJ2-5 TRBV18 NA NA TGTGCCAGCTCACCGGGGCCCGGAGAGACCCAGTACTTC CASSPGPGETQYF
TRBJ2-7 TRBV10-1 NA NA TGCGCCAGCAGGGAACTCTGTCCCTCGGTGGTCTACGAGCAGTACTTC CASRELCPSVVYEQYF
TRBJ2-1 TRBV7-2 TRBD2 NA TGTGCCAGCAGCCCTAGCGGGGGGCCCTACAATGAGCAGTTCTTC CASSPSGGPYNEQFF
TRBJ1-5 TRBV27 NA NA TGTGCCAGCAGCCTAGTGTGGCAGGGGCCCAATCAGCCCCAGCATTTT CASSLVWQGPNQPQHF
TRBJ1-6 TRBV6-6 TRBD1 NA TGTGCCAGCAGGGGACAGGGCGGTTCACCCCTCCACTTT CASRGQGGSPLHF
TRBJ2-7 TRBV19 TRBD1 NA TGTGCCAGTAGTCACCTCGCTAAAAGACAGGGGTCATACGAGCAGTACTTC CASSHLAKRQGSYEQYF
TRBJ1-1 TRBV28 TRBD1 once TGTGCCAGCAGCCTTACCGGGACAGGGAGAGCTTTCTTT CASSLTGTGRAFF
TRBJ2-7 TRBV10-3 NA NA TGTGCCATCACCCCCGCGGGGGCTGCCTACGAGCAGTACTTC CAITPAGAAYEQYF
TRBJ2-1 TRBV5-1 NA NA TGCGCCAGCAGCCGAAGAGATAGCGGTAGCTCCTACAATGAGCAGTTCTTC CASSRRDSGSSYNEQFF
TRBJ1-5 TRBV2 NA NA TGTGCCAGCAGTGAAGATGAACAGTTCAATCAGCCCCAGCATTTT CASSEDEQFNQPQHF
TRBJ1-5 TRBV5-8 TRBD1 NA TGTGCCAGCAGCTTGTCCAGGGGGTCTCAGCCCCAGCATTTT CASSLSRGSQPQHF
TRBJ1-4 TRBV4-3 NA once TGCGCCAGCAGCCAGGAAAGATATGGGGGCTCCTCAAAACTGTTTTTT CASSQERYGGSSKLFF
TRBJ2-5 TRBV30 TRBD1 NA TGTGCCTGGAGTGCCCGACAGGGGAGTCGGAAGACCCAGTACTTC CAWSARQGSRKTQYF
TRBJ1-3 TRBV7-9 NA NA TGTGCCAGCAGCTTAGATCTGGGGACGGGAAACACCATATATTTT CASSLDLGTGNTIYF
TRBJ1-1 TRBV4-2 NA NA TGTGCCAGCAGCCAAGACCCCGGTTTTAACACTGAAGCTTTCTTT CASSQDPGFNTEAFF